These 20 T cell receptor beta chains were all obtained from the same sample, sequenced in a study of blood T cell repertoires in COVID-19. Assay: immunoSEQ multiplex PCR; the TCRdb copy retains only in-frame clones and omits some. The data hold 25,000 to 30,000 clones, with approximately 80% observed a single time. Source material: peripheral blood. These receptors originate from a man between 70 and 80 years old with active COVID-19.

This chain connects TRBV10-3 to TRBJ1-2, with TRBD1 as a possible D gene (6 bases). The CDR3 runs 13 residues. CDR1 and CDR2 (germline): ENHRY, SYGVKD. Trimming pared 4 bases from V and 7 bases from J, leaving 13 bases between. For the CDR3, the DNA is TGTGCCATCAGTGTGTCAGGACAGAGTGGCTACACCTTC. It yields the protein CAISVSGQSGYTF.

This chain connects TRBV2 to TRBJ2-7; 9 bases align to TRBD2. This CDR3 contains 14 residues. Germline CDR1 reads SNHLY; CDR2 reads FYNNEI. Unmatched junction bases numbered 6, after V lost 6 bases and J lost 3 bases. The CDR3 sequence: CASRASGGSYEQYF. In nucleotides, the CDR3 is TGTGCCAGCAGAGCCAGCGGGGGGAGCTACGAGCAGTACTTC.

The chain recombines TRBV19 with TRBJ1-5; 10 positions agree with TRBD1. The CDR3 covers 15 residues. The germline CDR1 and CDR2 sequences are LNHDA and SQIVND (reference sequence). With V trimmed by 7 bases and J by 5 bases, 8 bases remained unmatched. CDR3 in amino acids: CASTLDRGYHQPQHF. Here the CDR3 DNA reads TGTGCCAGTACCCTGGACAGGGGGTATCATCAGCCCCAGCATTTT.

There are a few counts of this clone. The rearrangement uses TRBV5-1 and TRBJ1-2; TRBD1 matches 7 bases. Germline assignment: CDR1 SGHRS and CDR2 YFSETQ. This CDR3 has 14 amino acids. V trimming: 4 bases; J trimming: 3 bases; junction bases outside the gene matches: 6. CDR3 DNA sequence: TGCGCCAGCAGCGATCCGGGACAGTACTATGGCTACACCTTC. It codes for CASSDPGQYYGYTF.

The chain carries TRBV28 and TRBJ1-2; 8 bases match TRBD1. Germline V gene lookup returns CDR1 MDHEN and CDR2 SYDVKM. This CDR3 region has 15 residues. Trimming cost V 6 bases and J 4 bases; bases outside gene matches: 10. Here the CDR3 reads CASSPGQVEFYGYTF. The DNA for the CDR3 is TGTGCCAGCAGCCCGGGACAGGTCGAATTCTATGGCTACACCTTC.

The chain combines TRBV6-9 with TRBJ2-7, with TRBD2 identical over 7 bases. J was trimmed by 0 bases and V by 3 bases; bases with no gene match: 5. The CDR3 consists of 15 residues. CDR1 MNHGY and CDR2 SVAAGI come from the germline V gene. The CDR3 sequence is CASSYPGTISYEQYF. CDR3 DNA sequence: TGTGCCAGCAGTTACCCGGGGACTATCTCCTACGAGCAGTACTTC.

The chain carries TRBV6-6 and TRBJ2-5; TRBD2 matches at 7 bases. The CDR3 has 15 amino acids. The germline gives CDR1 MNHNY, CDR2 SVGAGI (reference sequence). Trimming removed 0 bases from V and 0 bases from J; junction bases left unmatched: 1. The CDR3 nucleotides read TGTGCCAGCAGTTACTCGGGGGGGAACCAAGAGACCCAGTACTTC. Encoded protein: CASSYSGGNQETQYF.

The chain is built from TRBV3-1 (or the pseudogene TRBV3-2) and TRBJ2-3, with 7 bases fitting TRBD2. The CDR3 is made up of 16 amino acids. The V gene end was trimmed by 5 bases and the J gene end by 4 bases; junction bases not matched to a gene: 12. CDR1 is LGHDT, CDR2 YNNKEL, per germline (reference sequence). CDR3 sequence: CASSGDGLVGPDTQYF. The CDR3 DNA is TGTGCCAGCAGCGGTGACGGACTAGTTGGGCCAGATACGCAGTATTTT.

The V call is TRBV10-3, the J call TRBJ2-2; a possible D gene is TRBD2 (5 bases). Germline CDR1 ENHRY, CDR2 SYGVKD. CDR3 length: 13 residues. V lost 3 bases to trimming and J lost 6 bases, with 8 bases between them. CDR3 nucleotides: TGTGCCATCAGTGATGGGAGATCCGGGGAGCTGTTTTTT. It codes for CAISDGRSGELFF.

V is TRBV15 and J is TRBJ1-3, with D unclear. CDR1 and CDR2 from the germline V gene are LNHNV and YYDKDF (reference sequence). Trimming removed 1 base from V and 6 bases from J, with 10 bases in between. This CDR3 has 14 residues. For the CDR3, the DNA is TGTGCCACCAGCAGAGGAGGCGATGCAAACACCATATATTTT. This sequence encodes CATSRGGDANTIYF.

This clone was detected a few times. This CDR3 is CASSLAGSGEKLFF. In nucleotides, the CDR3 is TGTGCCAGCAGCTTAGCTGGTTCGGGTGAAAAACTGTTTTTT. V usage is TRBV7-9 and J usage is TRBJ1-4, with unresolved D. CDR3 length: 14 residues. V was trimmed by 0 bases and J by 7 bases, leaving 9 bases between them. Germline CDR1 reads SEHNR; CDR2 reads FQNEAQ (reference sequence).

The chain has TRBV2 and TRBJ1-1, with TRBD1 matching 7 bases. CDR1 is SNHLY, CDR2 FYNNEI, per germline. Germline trimming cut 6 bases from V and 0 bases from J; bases unmatched to any gene: 1. CDR3 length: 13 residues. CDR3 DNA sequence: TGTGCCAGCAGGACAGGGTTGAACACTGAAGCTTTCTTT. Translating it yields CASRTGLNTEAFF.

V usage is TRBV24-1 and J usage is TRBJ1-2; possible D gene TRBD1, 5 bases. The CDR3 totals 15 residues. Per germline, CDR1 KGHDR and CDR2 SFDVKD. The V and J ends lost 4 bases and 5 bases respectively, with 16 bases between them. CDR3 nucleotides: TGTGCCACCAGTGACCCTGCGGCAGGGAAATATGGCTACACCTTC. This sequence encodes CATSDPAAGKYGYTF.

The genes are TRBV29-1 and TRBJ2-5, with 8 bases fitting TRBD1. Germline V gene lookup returns CDR1 SQVTM and CDR2 ANQGSEA. The CDR3 extends over 14 amino acids. J gave up 7 bases and V 1 base, and 8 bases lay outside the gene matches. This chain's CDR3 is CSVEGAGGVGTQYF. The CDR3 DNA reads TGCAGCGTTGAAGGCGCAGGGGGCGTTGGGACCCAGTACTTC.

The CDR3 region has the DNA TGTGCCAGCAGGCCGACAGGTCGCAATCAGCCCCAGCATTTT. This codes for CASRPTGRNQPQHF. The V gene is TRBV6-5, the J gene TRBJ1-5; D might be TRBD1 (6 bases). Trimming shortened V by 6 bases and J by 2 bases, and 11 bases separated the two germline ends. Looked up from germline, CDR1 is MNHEY and CDR2 is SVGAGI. The length of the CDR3 is 14 residues.

J is TRBJ1-5 and V is TRBV28, with a possible D match to TRBD1 (6 bases). There are 16 residues in the CDR3. The germline V gene has CDR1 MDHEN and CDR2 SYDVKM. V lost 1 base to trimming and J lost 6 bases, with 16 bases between them. The CDR3 DNA follows: TGTGCCAGCAGTTTATTCCCTGGGCAGGGGCGTCAGCCCCAGCATTTT. This translates into CASSLFPGQGRQPQHF.

V and J are TRBV12-3 or TRBV12-4 and TRBJ2-5; no firm D call. The V and J ends lost 4 bases and 5 bases respectively, with 5 bases between them. The CDR3 has 11 amino acids. CDR3 protein: CASSSRETQYF. In DNA form, the CDR3 reads TGTGCCAGCAGTTCGCGGGAGACCCAGTACTTC.

In its sample, this clone was seen a few times. The chain combines TRBV6-6 with TRBJ2-7; D gene uncertain. Germline loops: CDR1 MNHNY, CDR2 SVGAGI (reference sequence). The CDR3 runs to 15 residues. Trimming took off 0 bases at V and 0 bases at J, with 9 bases between the two ends. CDR3 in amino acids: CASSYSGQNSYEQYF. CDR3 DNA: TGTGCCAGCAGTTACTCTGGGCAGAACTCCTACGAGCAGTACTTC.

J is TRBJ2-2 and V is TRBV7-2, with 10 bases identical to TRBD1. V shed 1 base and J 6 bases; nucleotides not matched to a gene: 8. The CDR3 is 17 residues long. CDR1 is SGHTA and CDR2 is FQGNSA in the germline V gene. The CDR3 DNA reads as TGTGCCAGCAGCTTAGGTGTGGGACAGGGGTATCCCGGGGAGCTGTTTTTT. Translated: CASSLGVGQGYPGELFF.

This clone was detected a few times. The gene calls are TRBV9 and TRBJ2-1, with 7 nucleotides matching TRBD2. CDR1 is SGDLS, CDR2 YYNGEE, per germline. The CDR3 extends over 15 amino acids. V shed 4 bases, J shed 10 bases, and the junction held 14 bases outside the gene matches. In DNA form, the CDR3 reads TGTGCCAGCAGCCCCCGGACTAGTTGGAGTGGGGAGCAGTTCTTC. Its protein is CASSPRTSWSGEQFF.